Each of the 16 T cell receptor beta chains below was sequenced from the same sample in a study of vaccination effects on CD4 cells after COVID-19. No antigen is known for these receptors. Repertoires were generated with immunoSEQ multiplex PCR, while TCRdb's copy carries only in-frame clones and drops some. The sample contains around 23,000 clones, approximately 76% of which appear only once. Within the ViraFEST assay, antigen-specific CD4+ T cells underwent expansion with viral peptide pools prior to sequencing. Isolating CD4+ T cells followed approximately ten days of culture. Participants each got two BNT162b2 or mRNA-1273 vaccine doses. Sequenced here: CD4+ T cells from PBMCs cultured with HCoV-229E spike peptides, sampled after COVID-19 vaccination. The receptors shown here come from a human donor who received a COVID-19 vaccine.

This clone was seen a handful of times. The chain joins TRBV27 to TRBJ2-7; 8 nucleotides line up with TRBD2. J was trimmed by 4 bases and V by 8 bases; bases with no gene match: 7. Germline V gene lookup returns CDR1 MNHEY and CDR2 SMNVEV (reference sequence). This CDR3 spans 13 amino acids. CDR3 sequence: CASQSGGTYEQYF. In DNA form, the CDR3 reads TGTGCCAGCCAGAGCGGGGGAACTTACGAGCAGTACTTC.

The V gene is TRBV27, the J gene TRBJ2-5; no definite D call. V gave up 0 bases and J gave up 4 bases, with 12 bases separating them. Germline CDR1 and CDR2: MNHEY and SMNVEV (reference sequence). The CDR3 spans 15 residues. CDR3 amino acids: CASSLSWVFGETQYF. The DNA for the CDR3 is TGTGCCAGCAGTTTATCTTGGGTTTTCGGAGAGACCCAGTACTTC.

The rearrangement links TRBV15 to TRBJ2-7, with TRBD1 matching over 8 bases. Germline CDR1 and CDR2: LNHNV and YYDKDF (reference sequence). The length of the CDR3 is 14 residues. Trimming removed 4 bases from V and 2 bases from J; junction bases left unmatched: 4. The CDR3 coding sequence is TGTGCCACCAGCAAAGACAGGGGACCCTACGAGCAGTACTTC. Translating it yields CATSKDRGPYEQYF.

The chain joins TRBV7-6 to TRBJ1-3; weak D call: TRBD1 (5 bases). Trimming took off 1 base at V and 0 bases at J, with 16 bases between the two ends. The CDR3 loop spans 18 amino acids. The germline V gene encodes CDR1 SGHVS and CDR2 FNYEAQ. CDR3 nucleotides: TGTGCCAGCAGCTTAGTGGCGGTAGACAGCATCTCTGGAAACACCATATATTTT. Residues: CASSLVAVDSISGNTIYF.

This rearrangement joins TRBV5-1 to TRBJ1-6, with 8 bases lining up with TRBD1. Trimming removed 0 bases from V and 10 bases from J; junction bases left unmatched: 9. Germline CDR1 and CDR2: SGHRS and YFSETQ. The CDR3 length is 16 residues. DNA of the CDR3: TGCGCCAGCAGCTTGGAGTCTCAGGGGGCGAAATCACCCCTCCACTTT. As protein: CASSLESQGAKSPLHF.

The gene calls are TRBV7-6 and TRBJ2-3; the match to TRBD2 covers 15 bases. This CDR3 spans 17 amino acids. The V segment lost 3 bases and the J segment 2 bases; nucleotides outside the gene matches: 3. Germline assignment: CDR1 SGHVS and CDR2 FNYEAQ. CDR3 nucleotides: TGTGCCAGCAGCTTGGGACTAGCGGGGGGCATCACAGATACGCAGTATTTT. Encoded protein: CASSLGLAGGITDTQYF.

The table lists this clone with a few counts. The CDR3 reads CASQLGANEKLFF. CDR3 nucleotide sequence: TGTGCCAGCCAATTGGGGGCAAATGAAAAACTGTTTTTT. The V call is TRBV10-3, the J call TRBJ1-4; D may be TRBD1 (6 bases). Trimming removed 10 bases at V and 5 bases at J, with 14 bases between. This CDR3 contains 13 residues. The germline gives CDR1 ENHRY, CDR2 SYGVKD.

This chain uses TRBV6-4 with TRBJ1-2; TRBD1 agrees at 7 bases. The V segment lost 5 bases and the J segment 7 bases; nucleotides outside the gene matches: 7. From germline, CDR1 is MRHNA and CDR2 SNTAGT. This CDR3 has 13 amino acids. The CDR3 sequence: CASSKTGVRGYTF. CDR3 in DNA: TGTGCCAGCAGTAAAACAGGGGTTCGTGGCTACACCTTC.

CDR3 sequence (DNA): TGTGCCAGCAGCTTGTACGTCGGGGACGGCCACAGATATGGCTACACCTTC. Its protein is CASSLYVGDGHRYGYTF. The V and J genes are TRBV5-4 and TRBJ1-2, with a weak D call TRBD1 (5 bases). Trimming took off 1 base at V and 5 bases at J, with 21 bases between the two ends. CDR1 SGHNT and CDR2 YYREEE come from the germline V gene (reference sequence). The CDR3 length is 17 residues.

The chain has TRBV2 and TRBJ2-5; D gene uncertain. This CDR3 contains 12 residues. V was pared by 5 bases and J by 5 bases, with 9 bases between. Germline CDR1 SNHLY, CDR2 FYNNEI. CDR3 in DNA: TGTGCCAGCAGTTATACGGTCGAGACCCAGTACTTC. This gives the protein CASSYTVETQYF. Combining the CDR3 with reference TRBV2 and TRBJ2-5 gives the whole variable domain EPEVTQTPSHQVTQMGQEVILRCVPISNHLYFYWYRQILGQKVEFLVSFYNNEISEKSEIFDDQFSVERPDGSNFTLKIRSTKLEDSAMYFCASSYTVETQYFGPGTRLLVL.

V usage is TRBV27 and J usage is TRBJ2-3, with 7 bases lining up with TRBD2. The CDR3 has 14 residues. The V gene end was trimmed by 8 bases and the J gene end by 7 bases; junction bases not matched to a gene: 12. Looked up from germline, CDR1 is MNHEY and CDR2 is SMNVEV (reference sequence). The CDR3 nucleotides read TGTGCCAGCCGGTCGGCGGGGGAAAGGAATACGCAGTATTTT. Its translation is CASRSAGERNTQYF.

This clone was seen a handful of times. V is TRBV30 and J is TRBJ1-3; unclear D gene. The germline gives CDR1 GTSNPN, CDR2 SVGIG (reference sequence). V was trimmed by 2 bases and J by 0 bases, leaving 5 bases between them. This CDR3 region has 13 residues. CDR3 sequence reads: CAWSRSSGNTIYF. CDR3 DNA: TGTGCCTGGAGTCGAAGCTCTGGAAACACCATATATTTT.

The gene calls are TRBV7-2 and TRBJ1-5; D not resolved. The CDR3 has 15 residues. The V gene lost 1 base and the J gene lost 0 bases, with 7 bases spanning the gap. Germline V gene sequence: CDR1 SGHTA, CDR2 FQGNSA. CDR3 sequence (DNA): TGTGCCAGCAGCTTAGTACAGATTAGCAATCAGCCCCAGCATTTT. Its translation: CASSLVQISNQPQHF.

This chain joins TRBV11-3 and TRBJ1-2; D ambiguous. Deletions cut 0 bases from V and 7 bases from J, with 9 bases between. Per germline, CDR1 SGHNT and CDR2 YENEEA. The length of the CDR3 is 13 residues. The CDR3 sequence: CASSLDLVGGYTF. The CDR3 DNA reads TGTGCCAGCAGCTTAGATTTGGTTGGTGGCTACACCTTC.

This clone appeared a few times. The chain recombines TRBV6-4 with TRBJ2-3; D is undetermined. Germline-derived CDR1 and CDR2 are MRHNA and SNTAGT. Trimming cost V 0 bases and J 4 bases, with 8 bases left between them. The CDR3 is 14 amino acids. CDR3 protein: CASSDSIGADTQYF. CDR3 nucleotide sequence: TGTGCCAGCAGTGACTCGATCGGCGCAGATACGCAGTATTTT.

The rearrangement uses TRBV27 and TRBJ2-1; tentatively, D is TRBD2 (6 bases). Trimming took 5 bases from V and 7 from J, leaving 15 bases between them. The CDR3 sequence is 14 residues long. Germline lookup yields CDR1 MNHEY and CDR2 SMNVEV (reference sequence). The DNA for the CDR3 is TGTGCCAGCAGTAACCGGGACTTTCTTAATGAGCAGTTCTTC. It encodes CASSNRDFLNEQFF.